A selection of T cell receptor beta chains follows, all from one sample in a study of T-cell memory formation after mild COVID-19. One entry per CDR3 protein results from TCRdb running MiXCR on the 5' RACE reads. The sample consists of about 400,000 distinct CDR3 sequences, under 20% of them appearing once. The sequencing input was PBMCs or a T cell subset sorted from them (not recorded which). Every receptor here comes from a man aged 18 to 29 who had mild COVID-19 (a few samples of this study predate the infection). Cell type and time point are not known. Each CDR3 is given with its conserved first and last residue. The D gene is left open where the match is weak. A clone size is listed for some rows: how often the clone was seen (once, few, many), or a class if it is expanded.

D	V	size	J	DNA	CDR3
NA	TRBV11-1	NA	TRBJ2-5	TGTGCCAGCAGCTTATACGGGAGAGAACAAGAGACCCAGTACTTC	CASSLYGREQETQYF
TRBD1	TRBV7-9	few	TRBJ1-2	TGTGCCAGCAGCCCTCGCACAGACAGGGCCCATACAATCCACTATGGCTACACCTTC	CASSPRTDRAHTIHYGYTF
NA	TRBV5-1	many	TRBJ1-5	TGTGCCAGCAGCTTAGAGGGGGGAGGCAATCAGCCCCAGCATTTT	CASSLEGGGNQPQHF
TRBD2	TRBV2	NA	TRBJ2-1	TGTGCCAGCAGTGGCGGGGGTGGCTCCTACAATGAGCAGTTCTTC	CASSGGGGSYNEQFF
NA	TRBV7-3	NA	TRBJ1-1	TGTGCCAGCAGCTATCATATGAACACTGAAGCTTTCTTT	CASSYHMNTEAFF
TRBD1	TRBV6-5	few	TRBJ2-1	TGTGCCAGCAACCCGAACAGGGGACGGTGGAATGAGCAGTTCTTC	CASNPNRGRWNEQFF
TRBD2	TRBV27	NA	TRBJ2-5	TGTGCCAGCAGTCTCCGACTAGCGGGGGTAGAGACCCAGTACTTC	CASSLRLAGVETQYF
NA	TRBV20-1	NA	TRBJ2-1	TGCAGTGCAGATGTTCGGCAGGGAGCTTACAATGAGCAGTTCTTC	CSADVRQGAYNEQFF
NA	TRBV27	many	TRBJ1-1	TGTGCCAGCAGTTCAATGGGTGGTTTCTCGTACACTGAAGCTTTCTTT	CASSSMGGFSYTEAFF
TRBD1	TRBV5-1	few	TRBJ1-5	TGCGCCAGCTCCGGGACAGGCCCCTATAGCAATCAGCCCCAGCATTTT	CASSGTGPYSNQPQHF
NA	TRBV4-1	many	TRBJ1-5	TGCGCCAGCAGTTTGCGCTCCAAGTCGGGCAATCAGCCCCAGCATTTT	CASSLRSKSGNQPQHF
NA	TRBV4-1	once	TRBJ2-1	TGCGCCAGCATGGCTAGCGAGGACTCCTACAAAGAGCAGTTCTTC	CASMASEDSYKEQFF
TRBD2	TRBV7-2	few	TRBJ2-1	TGTGCCAGCAGTCTTCAGGGAGGGGACTCCTCGAGCTTC	CASSLQGGDSSSF
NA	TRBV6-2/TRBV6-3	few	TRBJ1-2	TGTGCCAGCAGTTACGCCCGAAATGGCTACACCTTC	CASSYARNGYTF
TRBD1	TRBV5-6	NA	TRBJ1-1	TGTGCCAGCAGCTTGGGACAGGGACCTTTGAACACTGAAGCTTTCTTT	CASSLGQGPLNTEAFF
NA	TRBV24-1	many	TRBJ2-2	TGTGCCACCAGTGAGGAACACCGGGCCGGGGAGCTGTTTTTT	CATSEEHRAGELFF
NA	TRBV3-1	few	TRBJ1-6	TGTGCCAGCGCTCGGACGGAGAATTCACCCCTCCACTTT	CASARTENSPLHF
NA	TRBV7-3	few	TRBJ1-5	TGTGCCAGCAGCCAGACGGTAGATCAGCCCCAGCATTTT	CASSQTVDQPQHF
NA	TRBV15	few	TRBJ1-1	TGTGCCACCAGCAGAGGCGGGGACAACACTGAAGCTTTCTTT	CATSRGGDNTEAFF
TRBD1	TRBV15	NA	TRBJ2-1	TGTGCCACCAGCAGAGGCCGGGACAGGGGGCTGTGGAATGAGCAGTTCTTC	CATSRGRDRGLWNEQFF
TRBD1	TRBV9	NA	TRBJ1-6	TGTGCCAGCATGACAGGGGAAAGCTCCTATAATTCACCCCTCCACTTT	CASMTGESSYNSPLHF
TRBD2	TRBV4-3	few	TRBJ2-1	TGCGCCAGCAGCCGGCTAGCGGGGGGGGACCCGGGCAATGAGCAGTTCTTC	CASSRLAGGDPGNEQFF
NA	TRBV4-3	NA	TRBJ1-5	TGCGCCAGCAGCAGCCTACTAGGCGGGCCCCAGCATTTT	CASSSLLGGPQHF
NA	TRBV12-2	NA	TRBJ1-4	TGTGCAAGTCGCTTAGAGACAGGGCTCGGAACAACTAATGAAAAACTGTTTTTT	CASRLETGLGTTNEKLFF
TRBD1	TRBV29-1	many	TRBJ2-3	TGCAGCGTGGGACAGGGGGCAGGAGATACGCAGTATTTT	CSVGQGAGDTQYF
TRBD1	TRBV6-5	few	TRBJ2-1	TGTGCCAGCAGGGAAAGGACAGGGGGCTTTTGGAATGAGCAGTTCTTC	CASRERTGGFWNEQFF
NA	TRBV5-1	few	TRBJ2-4	TGCGCCAGCAGCTTTTTACCCCAGGGTGACCCGCTGAACATTCAGTACTTC	CASSFLPQGDPLNIQYF
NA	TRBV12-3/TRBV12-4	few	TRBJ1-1	TGTGCCAGCAGTCCTCTCCCCGCCACAGGGAACACTGAAGCTTTCTTT	CASSPLPATGNTEAFF
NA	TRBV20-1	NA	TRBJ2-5	TGCAGTGCTAGAGGATACATAGAAGGAGATCAAGAGACCCAGTACTTC	CSARGYIEGDQETQYF
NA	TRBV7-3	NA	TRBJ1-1	TGTGCCAGCAGCTCCGGTCTGAACCACACTGAAGCTTTCTTT	CASSSGLNHTEAFF
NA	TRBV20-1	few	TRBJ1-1	TGCAGTGCTAGAGATCGCCAGGGGTGGACTGAAGCTTTCTTT	CSARDRQGWTEAFF
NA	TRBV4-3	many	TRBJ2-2	TGCGCCAGCAGCCAAGATCGAGGGTATGGCGGGGAGCTGTTTTTT	CASSQDRGYGGELFF